This T cell receptor beta chain was observed in a study of T cell repertoires in cytomegalovirus infection. Study information: Recently identified HLA-C-restricted CMV epitopes and well-studied HLA-B-restricted CMV epitopes were used by the study. Evidence of both CMV infection and a matching HLA type came from public TCR beta signatures.

This clonotype came up many times. Its matching antigen is unknown. Germline loops: CDR1 SGHVS, CDR2 FQNEAQ. With 5 bases clipped from V and 5 bases from J, the junction kept 4 bases outside the gene matches. The CDR3 totals 13 residues. Study conclusions and caveats: The ex vivo response was dominated by HLA-C-restricted CMV-specific TCR beta clonotypes.

TCRdb fed the reads into MiXCR, producing one record per CDR3 protein. The sample records roughly 990,000 distinct CDR3 sequences, around 32% being singletons. The material was cultured CD8+ T cells from PBMCs, obtained from culture after CMV antigen stimulation. This sequence originates from a human donor in good health (CMV status not recorded). Some clones in this sample may be carry-over from other donors' samples. The chain links TRBV7-8 to TRBJ1-1; 8 nucleotides agree with TRBD1. As DNA, the CDR3 is TGTGCCAGCAGCCACGACAGGGGAACTGAAGCTTTCTTT. Amino acid sequence: CASSHDRGTEAFF.